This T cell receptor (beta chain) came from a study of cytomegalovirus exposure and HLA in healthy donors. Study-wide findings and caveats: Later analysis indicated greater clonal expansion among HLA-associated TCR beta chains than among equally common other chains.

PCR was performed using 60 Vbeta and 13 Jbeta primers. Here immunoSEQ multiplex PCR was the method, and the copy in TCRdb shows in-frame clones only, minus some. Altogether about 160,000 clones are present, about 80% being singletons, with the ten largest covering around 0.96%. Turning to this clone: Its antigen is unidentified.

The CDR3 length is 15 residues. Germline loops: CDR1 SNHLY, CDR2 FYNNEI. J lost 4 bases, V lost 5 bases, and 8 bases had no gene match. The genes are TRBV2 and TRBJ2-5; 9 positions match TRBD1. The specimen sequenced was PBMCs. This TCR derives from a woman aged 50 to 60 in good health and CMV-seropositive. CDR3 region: CASSTGGLGGETQYF. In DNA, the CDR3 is TGTGCCAGCAGTACAGGGGGCCTAGGAGGAGAGACCCAGTACTTC.